The present T cell receptor (beta chain) was sequenced within a study of technical replicates of blood from several donors (TCRdb year 2017). In the case of this clone: It lacks a known antigen. The record has no base qualities; no much larger clone is one base away.

CDR1 is given as SGHKS and CDR2 as YYEKEE, both from the germline V gene (reference sequence). The junction shows trimming of 4 bases on V and 4 bases on J, and the gene matches do not reach 10 bases of it. Taken from cysteine to phenylalanine, the CDR3 has 16 residues. Only CDR3 DNA remains: 48 bases, in frame from the first base. The library relied on the immunoSEQ multiplex PCR assay. Drawn from immuneACCESS, this table holds only the in-frame rearrangements with V and J called that TCRdb kept. Clones are partly lost; checked studies trace under half to an unresolved V gene and leave the rest unexplained. The sample includes about 95,000 clones, with approximately 95% observed a single time. Roughly 0.33% of the sample belongs to the ten largest clones.

The specimen was T cells isolated from PBMCs. This receptor chain uses TRBV5-5 and TRBJ1-3, with 8 bases aligning to TRBD1. This clonotype was sampled from a human donor in good health. The sequenced DNA is TGTGCCAGCAGCGCTAACAGGGGGGCCCTCGGAAACACCATATATTTT. This codes for CASSANRGALGNTIYF.